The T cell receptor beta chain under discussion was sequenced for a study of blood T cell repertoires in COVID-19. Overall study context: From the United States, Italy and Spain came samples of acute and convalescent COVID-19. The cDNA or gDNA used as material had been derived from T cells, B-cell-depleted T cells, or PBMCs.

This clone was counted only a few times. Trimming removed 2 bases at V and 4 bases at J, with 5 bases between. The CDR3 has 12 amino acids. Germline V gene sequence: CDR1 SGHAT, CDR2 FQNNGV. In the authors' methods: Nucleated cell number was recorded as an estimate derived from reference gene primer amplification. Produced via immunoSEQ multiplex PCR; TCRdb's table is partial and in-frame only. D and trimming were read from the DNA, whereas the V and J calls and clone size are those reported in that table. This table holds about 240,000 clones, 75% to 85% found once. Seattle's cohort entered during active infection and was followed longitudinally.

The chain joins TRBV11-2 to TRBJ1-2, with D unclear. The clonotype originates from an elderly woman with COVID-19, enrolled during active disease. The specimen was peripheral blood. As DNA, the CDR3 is TGTGCCAGCAGCTTAAACAGCTATGGCTACACCTTC. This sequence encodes CASSLNSYGYTF. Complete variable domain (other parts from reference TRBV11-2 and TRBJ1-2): EAGVAQSPRYKIIEKRQSVAFWCNPISGHATLYWYQQILGQGPKLLIQFQNNGVVDDSQLPKDRFSAERLKGVDSTLKIQPAKLEDSAVYLCASSLNSYGYTFGSGTRLTVV.